The subject of this entry is one TCR beta chain. This table comes from immunoSEQ multiplex PCR, and its TCRdb copy is limited to in-frame clones, with some not included. The table shows about 200,000 clones, with roughly 77% occurring only once. The source of around 1.8 micrograms of genomic DNA for TCR beta libraries was cryopreserved PBMCs. The sample comes from a study of cytotoxic CD8 clonotypes in ibrutinib-treated CLL. Looking at the study overall: After a median about eleven months on treatment (6 to 36), response samples were drawn.

The sample here was PBMCs, taken after 12 months of ibrutinib treatment. The clonotype originates from a human donor with chronic lymphocytic leukemia.

DNA for the CDR3: TGCGCCAGCACACCCATAGCTGGGGCCAACGTCCTGACTTTC. Translated, it gives CASTPIAGANVLTF. The J gene is TRBJ2-6, the V gene TRBV5-1, with no clear D. Deletions cut 6 bases from V and 2 bases from J, with 9 bases between. Germline CDR1 is SGHRS and CDR2 is YFSETQ. This CDR3 spans 14 amino acids.